The T cell receptor beta chain described here comes from a study of cytomegalovirus exposure and HLA in healthy donors. About the study: Of over 350 genotyped donors, around 80% grouped in the Caucasian-associated ancestry cluster.

The V segment lost 5 bases and the J segment 6 bases; nucleotides outside the gene matches: 12. CDR1 is SGHVS, CDR2 FNYEAQ, per germline. The CDR3 extends over 18 amino acids. As regards this clone: Its target is not known.

Study results and caveats: Investigators reported over 150 TCR beta chains as tied to cytomegalovirus. Equally common other TCR beta chains were less clonally expanded than HLA-associated ones, a later analysis found. A later analysis reportedly found that, within productive TCRs, an Asian-associated ancestry cluster had fewer N-insertions than the mean observed across the approximately 670 donors.

In the PCR, 60 Vbeta and 13 Jbeta primers were used. Method: immunoSEQ multiplex PCR; TCRdb's copy keeps in-frame clones and lacks some. The data contain roughly 120,000 clones, less than 75% of them singletons. This TCR derives from a woman in her 40s in good health and CMV-seronegative. Sequencing was performed on PBMCs. The chain recombines TRBV7-6 with TRBJ2-3, with 15 bases matching TRBD2. The CDR3 DNA is TGTGCCAGCAGCCCAGGACTAGCGGGAGGGCCAAGGGGGGATACGCAGTATTTT. Protein: CASSPGLAGGPRGDTQYF.